This T cell receptor (beta chain) comes out of a study of memory CD4+ T cells and cytomegalovirus serostatus. Original data processing: After removing out-of-frame reads, around 2,000,000 distinct TCRbeta sequences remained. Profiled with immunoSEQ multiplex PCR; TCRdb holds only in-frame clones, not every one. The V and J calls and clone size were taken over from that table, and D and trimming were inferred from the DNA. The table records about 82,000 clones, around 80% of them present only once. CDR1 and CDR2 from the germline V gene are SGHRS and YFSETQ. V was clipped by 0 bases and J by 6 bases, with 4 bases between them. The length of the CDR3 is 12 residues. The sort gate was single viable CD3+CD4+CD8-CD45RO+ cells for memory CD4+ T cells. Study results and limitations: Each of approximately 73 CMV-associated TCRbeta sequences occurred in one to five individuals.

Details on this clone: Antigen specificity is unknown.

This TCR derives from an adult in good health and CMV-seronegative. The rearrangement joins TRBV5-1 to TRBJ2-1; D unclear. The sample consisted of memory CD4+ T cells from blood. The CDR3 DNA reads as TGCGCCAGCAGCTTGGGACGCAATGAGCAGTTCTTC. Translation gives CASSLGRNEQFF.